The 16 T cell receptor beta chains in this list originate from one sample, sequenced in a study of CD8+CD57+ T cells in acquired aplastic anemia. According to the study, genomic DNA was the template for TCR beta VDJ and CDR3 profiling. One entry per CDR3 protein results from TCRdb running MiXCR on the reads. The data contain about 420,000 distinct CDR3 sequences, roughly 68% of them singletons. What was sequenced was sorted CD4+, CD8+, or CD8+CD57+ T cells (not recorded which) from PBMCs. The receptors shown here come from a human donor in good health, serving as a control.

This clonotype was counted ten times or more. The chain carries TRBV20-1 and TRBJ1-2; 7 nucleotides agree with TRBD1. Germline loops: CDR1 DFQATT, CDR2 SNEGSKA (reference sequence). Trimming at V came to 3 bases and at J to 4 bases, leaving 14 bases not matched to a gene. The CDR3 extends over 16 amino acids. CDR3 nucleotide sequence: TGCAGTGCTAGTCGTGGGCAGGGGGTCCTTGGCTATGGCTACACCTTC. Translation: CSASRGQGVLGYGYTF.

Remarks on this clonotype: One end of the junction is discordant with germline, which a read error may explain. The gene calls are TRBV7-2 and TRBJ1-6; D is perhaps TRBD1 (6 bases). The germline CDR1 and CDR2 sequences are SGHTA and FQGNSA. The CDR3 runs 15 residues. In nucleotides, the CDR3 is TGTGCCAGCAGCTTACCCGGGGGGCCAGATTCACCGCTCCACTTT. Translation: CASSLPGGPDSPLHF.

For this clonotype: One end of the junction is discordant with germline, which a read error may explain. The chain joins TRBV7-9 to TRBJ2-7; TRBD1 agrees at 9 bases. There are 14 residues in the CDR3. CDR1 and CDR2 (germline): SEHNR, FQNEAQ (reference sequence). DNA for the CDR3: TGTGCCAGCAGCTCCCTGACAGGGGGTCAGCACCAGCATTTC. Its translation is CASSSLTGGQHQHF.

The V and J genes are TRBV7-2 and TRBJ2-5, with 8 bases that match TRBD1. With V trimmed by 5 bases and J by 11 bases, 19 bases remained unmatched. CDR3 size: 16 residues. Germline-derived CDR1 and CDR2 are SGHTA and FQGNSA. CDR3: CASSRTGNTEALFQYF. DNA of the CDR3: TGTGCCAGCAGCCGGACAGGGAACACTGAAGCTTTGTTTCAGTACTTC.

The genes are TRBV20-1 and TRBJ1-5, with TRBD1 as a possible D gene (5 bases). Looked up from germline, CDR1 is DFQATT and CDR2 is SNEGSKA (reference sequence). CDR3 length: 14 amino acids. Trimming cost V 7 bases and J 7 bases, with 20 bases left between them. CDR3 nucleotides: TGCAGTGACCAGACAGTGATTACTGAACAGCCCCAGCATTTT. Its protein product is CSDQTVITEQPQHF.

This chain uses TRBV11-2 with TRBJ2-3; TRBD1 might be the D (7 bases). Germline V gives CDR1 SGHAT, CDR2 FQNNGV. V was shortened by 0 bases and J by 8 bases, with 12 bases between the two germline ends. The CDR3 contains 14 residues. The CDR3 protein is CASSLDRGRTTQYF. CDR3 nucleotides: TGTGCCAGCAGCTTAGACAGGGGGAGGACTACGCAGTATTTT.

CDR3 residues: CASSAILQGGDQPQHF. Here the CDR3 DNA reads TGTGCCAGTAGCGCAATCCTACAGGGAGGGGATCAGCCCCAGCATTTT. The gene calls are TRBV19 and TRBJ1-5, with D maybe TRBD1 (6 bases). The CDR3 is made up of 16 amino acids. Germline CDR1 and CDR2: LNHDA and SQIVND (reference sequence). Trimming took 6 bases from V and 5 from J, leaving 20 bases between them.

As DNA, the CDR3 is TGTGCCATCAAGGCCCGGGGGCCTGGAAACACCATATATTTT. Translated, it gives CAIKARGPGNTIYF. V usage is TRBV10-3 and J usage is TRBJ1-3; TRBD1 might be the D (6 bases). Trimming pared 7 bases from V and 2 bases from J, leaving 12 bases between. Per germline, CDR1 ENHRY and CDR2 SYGVKD. CDR3 length: 14 residues.

The chain is built from TRBV2 and TRBJ2-3, with 11 nucleotides matching TRBD1. This CDR3 has 14 residues. The V segment lost 6 bases and the J segment 4 bases; nucleotides outside the gene matches: 3. Looked up from germline, CDR1 is SNHLY and CDR2 is FYNNEI. CDR3 region: CASSMGQGADTQYF. In DNA, the CDR3 is TGTGCCAGCAGCATGGGACAGGGGGCAGATACGCAGTATTTT.

This clonotype was detected a few times. J is TRBJ1-1 and V is TRBV19, with D possibly being TRBD1 (6 bases). The CDR3 runs 15 residues. Germline V gene lookup returns CDR1 LNHDA and CDR2 SQIVND (reference sequence). The ends were cut back, 7 bases at V and 0 bases at J, with 15 bases in the middle. The CDR3 region has the DNA TGTGCCAGTAAGGAACAGGGAACTATGAACACTGAAGCTTTCTTT. It is translated as CASKEQGTMNTEAFF.

This clonotype was observed a handful of times. A clone one base away is much larger, so this may be a read error. This rearrangement joins TRBV7-2 to TRBJ2-1, with D perhaps matching TRBD1 or TRBD2 (7 bases each). This CDR3 region has 15 residues. From germline, CDR1 is SGHTA and CDR2 FQGNSA. CDR3 nucleotide sequence: TGTGCCAGCAGCTTAGCCTCCAGGGGGGGCAATGAGCAGCTCTTC. Amino acids: CASSLASRGGNEQLF.

The gene calls are TRBV19 and TRBJ1-3; D is uncertain. The CDR3 sequence is 13 residues long. V was trimmed by 4 bases and J by 2 bases, leaving 6 bases between them. Germline loops: CDR1 LNHDA, CDR2 SQIVND (reference sequence). CDR3 DNA: TGTGCCAGTAGTACCCTTGCTGGAAACACCATATATTTT. Translated: CASSTLAGNTIYF.

J is TRBJ1-5 and V is TRBV20-1; D is unresolved. V gave up 4 bases and J gave up 0 bases, with 10 bases separating them. Germline CDR1 and CDR2: DFQATT and SNEGSKA (reference sequence). The CDR3 runs 14 residues. This chain's CDR3 is CSAISRYSNQPQHF. The CDR3 region has the DNA TGCAGTGCTATATCTCGCTATAGCAATCAGCCCCAGCATTTT.

This clonotype has more than one count but fewer than ten. The V gene is TRBV4-2, the J gene TRBJ1-6, with a tentative D call TRBD1 (5 bases). Germline V gene lookup returns CDR1 LGHNA and CDR2 YNFKEQ. V gave up 5 bases and J gave up 10 bases, with 15 bases separating them. This CDR3 region has 14 residues. The CDR3: CASSLQGRDSPLHF. The CDR3, as DNA: TGTGCCAGCAGCTTGCAGGGAAGAGACTCACCCCTCCACTTT.

As to this clonotype: The conserved final phenylalanine or tryptophan is absent from the CDR3, which likely points to a read error. J is TRBJ2-6 and V is TRBV7-9; D possibly corresponds to TRBD1 (5 bases). The V gene's germline CDR1 is SEHNR and CDR2 FQNEAQ (reference sequence). The length of the CDR3 is 12 residues. Trimming cost V 8 bases and J 12 bases, with 14 bases left between them. The CDR3 loop is CASRSGASVLTL. CDR3 in DNA: TGTGCCAGCCGTTCTGGGGCGTCCGTCCTGACTCTC.

J is TRBJ2-3 and V is TRBV7-2; the match to TRBD2 covers 8 bases. CDR3 length: 15 amino acids. Unmatched junction bases numbered 13, after V lost 0 bases and J lost 14 bases. The germline V gene encodes CDR1 SGHTA and CDR2 FQGNSA. CDR3 sequence reads: CASSLAVAGPEERYF. As DNA, the CDR3 is TGTGCCAGCAGCTTAGCGGTAGCGGGGCCTGAGGAGAGGTATTTT. Supplemented by reference TRBV7-2 and TRBJ2-3, the full variable domain reads GAGVSQSPSNKVTEKGKDVELRCDPISGHTALYWYRQSLGQGLEFLIYFQGNSAPDKSGLPSDRFSAERTGGSVSTLTIQRTQQEDSAVYLCASSLAVAGPEERYFGPGTRLTVL.